One sample yielded the 21 T cell receptor beta chains listed below, sequenced in a study of blood T cell repertoires in COVID-19 (dated by TCRdb to 2019 to 2021). The library was built by means of the immunoSEQ multiplex PCR assay. Imported from immuneACCESS, the table was reduced by TCRdb to in-frame sequences with V and J called. These copies leave out some clones; in studies compared against another copy, an unresolved V gene accounts for under half, and the cause of the remainder is not known. The sample data list about 110,000 clones, and roughly 80% of these were observed just once. 13% to 15% of the sample goes to the ten largest clones. The sample consisted of peripheral blood. The receptors come from a woman between 55 and 75 years old with acute or convalescent COVID-19.

Points on this clone: Germline is not matched at one junction end, which may reflect a read error. The J gene is TRBJ1-1, the V gene TRBV18, with TRBD1 matching over 8 bases. Germline V lookup: CDR1 KGHSH, CDR2 LQKENI. The CDR3 has 16 residues. This chain's CDR3 is CASSPLSGTGGTEALF. The DNA for the CDR3 is TGTGCCAGCTCACCTCTATCTGGGACAGGCGGCACTGAAGCTCTCTTT.

The genes are TRBV5-6 and TRBJ1-4; D unresolved. V was cut by 0 bases and J by 5 bases, with 11 bases left in between. The CDR3 totals 15 residues. Per the germline V gene, CDR1 is SGHDT and CDR2 is YYEEEE. The CDR3 DNA follows: TGTGCCAGCAGCTTGGCGGGTCACCCGAATGAAAAACTGTTTTTT. Its protein is CASSLAGHPNEKLFF.

The chain couples TRBV28 to TRBJ1-1; 8 bases match TRBD1. CDR1 is MDHEN and CDR2 is SYDVKM in the germline V gene. The CDR3 loop spans 14 amino acids. The ends lost 6 bases at V and 3 bases at J; junction bases unmatched: 6. The DNA for the CDR3 is TGTGCCAGCAGCTCCCAGGGGGCCCACACTGAAGCTTTCTTT. It encodes CASSSQGAHTEAFF.

The rearrangement uses TRBV29-1 and TRBJ2-1; 8 bases line up with TRBD2. V was clipped by 4 bases and J by 2 bases; unmatched bases: 4. Germline CDR1 SQVTM, CDR2 ANQGSEA. The CDR3 spans 14 residues. CDR3 sequence reads: CSVVPAGAYNEQFF. As DNA, the CDR3 is TGCAGCGTTGTACCAGCGGGGGCCTACAATGAGCAGTTCTTC.

This clone was detected only once. The chain has TRBV4-2 and TRBJ2-1, with 10 bases lining up with TRBD2. Trimming took 0 bases from V and 6 from J; bases not matched to a gene: 5. The CDR3 runs 16 residues. Germline values: CDR1 LGHNA, CDR2 YNFKEQ. DNA of the CDR3: TGTGCCAGCAGCCAAGAAGCGGGAGGGTTCGGCAATGAGCAGTTCTTC. As protein: CASSQEAGGFGNEQFF.

This rearrangement joins TRBV4-2 to TRBJ2-7; D is perhaps TRBD2 (6 bases). Trimming removed 0 bases at V and 6 bases at J, with 21 bases between. Germline V gene sequence: CDR1 LGHNA, CDR2 YNFKEQ. CDR3 length: 17 amino acids. CDR3 in amino acids: CASSQEIHLATVGEQYF. CDR3 nucleotides: TGTGCCAGCAGCCAAGAGATCCACCTAGCGACAGTAGGCGAGCAGTACTTC.

V and J are TRBV27 and TRBJ1-1, with 7 bases fitting TRBD1. The CDR3 totals 14 residues. The V and J ends lost 7 bases and 0 bases, in that order; junction bases with no gene match: 5. Germline CDR1 is MNHEY and CDR2 is SMNVEV (reference sequence). The CDR3 reads CASTLGGLNTEAFF. The CDR3 DNA reads TGTGCCAGCACCCTAGGGGGCTTGAACACTGAAGCTTTCTTT.

The chain employs TRBV19 and TRBJ2-5, with 7 bases identical to TRBD1. Germline CDR1 reads LNHDA; CDR2 reads SQIVND (reference sequence). The CDR3 spans 14 residues. V lost 8 bases and J lost 3; bases outside the gene matches: 9. The CDR3 region has the DNA TGTGCCAGTGCAGGGGGAGCAGGGGAAGAGACCCAGTACTTC. Translation: CASAGGAGEETQYF.

V gene TRBV19 combines with J gene TRBJ2-3; D gene ambiguous. The CDR3 runs to 13 residues. Trimming pared 5 bases from V and 6 bases from J, leaving 12 bases between. Per germline, CDR1 LNHDA and CDR2 SQIVND (reference sequence). The CDR3 DNA is TGTGCCAGTAGTTGGAGCAGAACGGATACGCAGTATTTT. This sequence encodes CASSWSRTDTQYF.

The chain's CDR3 is CASSYSVNAGGETQYF. Written as DNA, the CDR3 is TGTGCCAGCAGTTATTCCGTCAATGCCGGAGGGGAGACCCAGTACTTC. The chain uses TRBV6-5 and TRBJ2-5, with D possibly TRBD2 on 6 matching bases. The CDR3 spans 16 residues. V was cut by 3 bases and J by 5 bases, with 19 bases left in between. Germline lookup yields CDR1 MNHEY and CDR2 SVGAGI.

The rearrangement uses TRBV5-1 and TRBJ1-1, with 7 bases matching TRBD1. The germline V gene has CDR1 SGHRS and CDR2 YFSETQ. The CDR3 contains 13 residues. V lost 7 bases and J lost 1; bases outside the gene matches: 4. CDR3 nucleotides: TGCGCCAGCGAGGGGGCAGCGAACACTGAAGCTTTCTTT. Translation gives CASEGAANTEAFF.

The chain combines TRBV2 with TRBJ1-1; D is uncertain. Trimming stripped 9 bases from V and 4 bases from J, with 15 bases between. Per the germline V gene, CDR1 is SNHLY and CDR2 is FYNNEI. There are 13 residues in the CDR3. The CDR3 DNA follows: TGTGCCAGTGGGGTTTTCGGAGGCACTGAAGCTTTCTTT. This translates into CASGVFGGTEAFF.

This chain links TRBV6-2 or TRBV6-3 with TRBJ2-7, with D tentatively TRBD1 (5 bases). Germline CDR1 MNHEY, CDR2 SVGEGT. The CDR3 has 14 residues. V was shortened by 1 base and J by 6 bases, with 13 bases between the two germline ends. The CDR3 DNA sequence: TGTGCCAGCAGTTACTTGGACACCCCGCCCGAGCAGTACTTC. It encodes CASSYLDTPPEQYF.

This chain uses TRBV7-6 with TRBJ2-3; 13 bases map to TRBD2. CDR1 and CDR2 (germline): SGHVS, FNYEAQ. Trimming removed 5 bases from V and 2 bases from J; junction bases left unmatched: 7. The CDR3 loop spans 17 amino acids. CDR3 in amino acids: CASSPGLAGPFTDTQYF. The CDR3 nucleotides are TGTGCCAGCAGCCCGGGACTAGCGGGACCCTTCACAGATACGCAGTATTTT. Looking up the rest from reference TRBV7-6 and TRBJ2-3 gives the full variable domain: GAGVSQSPRYKVTKRGQDVALRCDPISGHVSLYWYRQALGQGPEFLTYFNYEAQQDKSGLPNDRFSAERPEGSISTLTIQRTEQRDSAMYRCASSPGLAGPFTDTQYFGPGTRLTVL.

The CDR3 reads CASSATLAGVTYNEQFF. In nucleotides, the CDR3 is TGTGCCAGCAGCGCCACGCTAGCGGGGGTAACCTACAATGAGCAGTTCTTC. The V call is TRBV5-4, the J call TRBJ2-1; 10 bases agree with TRBD2. The CDR3 consists of 17 residues. Germline CDR1 and CDR2: SGHNT and YYREEE (reference sequence). The V segment lost 4 bases and the J segment 2 bases; nucleotides outside the gene matches: 9.

V usage is TRBV18 and J usage is TRBJ1-2; 9 bases match TRBD1. CDR1 KGHSH and CDR2 LQKENI come from the germline V gene. V lost 6 bases, J lost 2 bases, and 4 bases stayed unmatched. This CDR3 contains 14 residues. DNA of the CDR3: TGTGCCAGCTCTGTACAGGGGGCGAACTATGGCTACACCTTC. This codes for CASSVQGANYGYTF.

The CDR3: CASSFRRLRNEQFF. The CDR3 DNA reads as TGTGCCAGCAGCTTTAGGCGGTTGAGGAATGAGCAGTTCTTC. V usage is TRBV7-2 and J usage is TRBJ2-1; unclear D gene. CDR1 is SGHTA and CDR2 is FQGNSA in the germline V gene. The V end was cut by 3 bases, the J end by 7 bases, with 13 bases between. The CDR3 consists of 14 residues.

V and J are TRBV9 and TRBJ1-2, with TRBD1 identical over 12 bases. Germline CDR1 is SGDLS and CDR2 is YYNGEE. Unmatched junction bases numbered 17, after V lost 7 bases and J lost 4 bases. The CDR3 has 18 residues. The CDR3 DNA follows: TGTGCCAGCTTCTCCACCAGGGACAGGGGGCTCCCTATCTATGGCTACACCTTC. It codes for CASFSTRDRGLPIYGYTF.

This chain connects TRBV5-8 to TRBJ2-1; D perhaps matches TRBD2 (5 bases). CDR3 length equals 15 residues. CDR1 is SGHTS, CDR2 YDEGEE, per germline. V lost 2 bases and J 0 bases, leaving 9 bases between the germline ends. In nucleotides, the CDR3 is TGTGCCAGCAGCTTCGGGGTTAGCTCCTACAATGAGCAGTTCTTC. Protein sequence: CASSFGVSSYNEQFF. Full variable domain (rest looked up from reference TRBV5-8 and TRBJ2-1): EAGVTQSPTHLIKTRGQQATLRCSPISGHTSVYWYQQALGLGLQFLLWYDEGEERNRGNFPPRFSGRQFPNYSSELNVNALELEDSALYLCASSFGVSSYNEQFFGPGTRLTVL.

The genes are TRBV5-5 and TRBJ2-1; no firm D call. CDR3 length equals 15 residues. Trimming took off 1 base at V and 0 bases at J, with 8 bases between the two ends. Germline-derived CDR1 and CDR2 are SGHKS and YYEKEE (reference sequence). The CDR3 loop is CASSLYVSSYNEQFF. CDR3 nucleotide sequence: TGTGCCAGCAGCTTGTACGTGAGCTCCTACAATGAGCAGTTCTTC.

The chain joins TRBV6-5 to TRBJ2-1; 8 positions match TRBD2. This CDR3 region has 14 residues. J was trimmed by 4 bases and V by 6 bases; bases with no gene match: 5. Germline loops: CDR1 MNHEY, CDR2 SVGAGI. The DNA of the CDR3 is TGTGCCAGCAGAACTAGCGGAAAATACAATGAGCAGTTCTTC. Translation: CASRTSGKYNEQFF.